A single sample is the source of the 5 T cell receptor beta chains below, sequenced in a study of shared clonotypes between healthy human individuals. Repertoires were generated with immunoSEQ multiplex PCR, while TCRdb's copy carries only in-frame clones and drops some. The table has millions of clones, around 90% seen once. Sequencing used naive CD4+ T cells sorted from blood. This sample's subset: CD45RA+ positively selected. These receptor sequences come from a man between 18 and 35 years old in good health.

The V and J genes are TRBV19 and TRBJ1-5; TRBD1 agrees at 8 bases. The germline V gene encodes CDR1 LNHDA and CDR2 SQIVND (reference sequence). The CDR3 sequence is 16 residues long. Trimming cost V 4 bases and J 7 bases; bases outside gene matches: 12. The CDR3 nucleotides are TGTGCCAGTAGTAGAATAAACAGGGGGGTATCACAGCCCCAGCATTTT. This translates into CASSRINRGVSQPQHF.

The chain couples TRBV14 to TRBJ2-7; D perhaps matches TRBD1 (5 bases). Between the trimmed V and J ends, which lost 1 base and 3 bases, there was a span of 19 bases. CDR3 size: 17 residues. The germline V gene has CDR1 SGHDN and CDR2 FVKESK. CDR3 region: CASSQGRGWAGLYEQYF. In DNA, the CDR3 is TGTGCCAGCAGCCAAGGAAGGGGCTGGGCAGGCCTCTACGAGCAGTACTTC.

This clone was observed a handful of times. In the same sample, other DNA sequences code for this CDR3. This sequence joins TRBV9 and TRBJ1-6; a weak D match, TRBD1 (5 bases). This CDR3 is 14 amino acids long. Germline CDR1 SGDLS, CDR2 YYNGEE. The germline V and J ends were trimmed by 2 bases and 6 bases, with 9 bases remaining between them. The CDR3 DNA reads TGTGCCAGCAGCGTCGGGGACTTTAATTCACCCCTCCACTTT. It is translated as CASSVGDFNSPLHF.

The genes are TRBV4-1 and TRBJ2-7; the match to TRBD2 covers 13 bases. The V gene end was trimmed by 0 bases and the J gene end by 0 bases; junction bases not matched to a gene: 8. The CDR3 length is 19 residues. Looked up from germline, CDR1 is MGHRA and CDR2 is YSYEKL. This chain's CDR3 is CASSQDGTSGMSSSYEQYF. The CDR3 bases are TGCGCCAGCAGCCAAGATGGGACTAGCGGGATGTCTAGCTCCTACGAGCAGTACTTC.

V is TRBV19 and J is TRBJ2-2; possible D gene TRBD2, 6 bases. In germline, CDR1 is LNHDA, CDR2 SQIVND (reference sequence). V dropped 10 bases and J dropped 3 bases, with 15 bases sitting between them. The CDR3 spans 14 residues. As DNA, the CDR3 is TGTGCCACCGCCGTTGGGACTTACACCGGGGAGCTGTTTTTT. The encoded protein is CATAVGTYTGELFF.